Sequencing of this T cell receptor (beta chain) was carried out in a study of Ad26.COV2.S vaccination and SARS-CoV-2 variants. V lost 2 bases to trimming and J lost 1 base, with 12 bases between them. Germline loops: CDR1 SGHAT, CDR2 FQNNGV. The CDR3 has 15 residues. The repertoire was sequenced with immunoSEQ multiplex PCR; TCRdb's copy has only in-frame clones and lacks some. The profile shows roughly 320,000 clones, roughly 87% of them singletons. Regarding treatment: around 19 received Ad26.COV2.S at low or high dose, single or two shots; about 5 received placebo; per-sample allocation not given. The study sampled participants on day 63 after the first vaccine or placebo injection. Participants' vaccine, an Ad26 vector, delivered Wuhan-strain SARS-CoV-2 spike.

This TCR was sampled from a person between 18 and 60 years old who received the Ad26.COV2.S COVID-19 vaccine or a placebo. Sequencing was performed on peripheral blood, taken in a trial of Ad26.COV2.S vaccine versus placebo. This sequence joins TRBV11-2 and TRBJ2-7; D might be TRBD2 (7 bases). CDR3 sequence reads: CASSLSGTRSYEQYF. The DNA for the CDR3 is TGTGCCAGCAGCTTAAGCGGGACACGGTCCTACGAGCAGTACTTC. The whole variable domain, filled in from reference TRBV11-2 and TRBJ2-7, reads EAGVAQSPRYKIIEKRQSVAFWCNPISGHATLYWYQQILGQGPKLLIQFQNNGVVDDSQLPKDRFSAERLKGVDSTLKIQPAKLEDSAVYLCASSLSGTRSYEQYFGPGTRLTVT.